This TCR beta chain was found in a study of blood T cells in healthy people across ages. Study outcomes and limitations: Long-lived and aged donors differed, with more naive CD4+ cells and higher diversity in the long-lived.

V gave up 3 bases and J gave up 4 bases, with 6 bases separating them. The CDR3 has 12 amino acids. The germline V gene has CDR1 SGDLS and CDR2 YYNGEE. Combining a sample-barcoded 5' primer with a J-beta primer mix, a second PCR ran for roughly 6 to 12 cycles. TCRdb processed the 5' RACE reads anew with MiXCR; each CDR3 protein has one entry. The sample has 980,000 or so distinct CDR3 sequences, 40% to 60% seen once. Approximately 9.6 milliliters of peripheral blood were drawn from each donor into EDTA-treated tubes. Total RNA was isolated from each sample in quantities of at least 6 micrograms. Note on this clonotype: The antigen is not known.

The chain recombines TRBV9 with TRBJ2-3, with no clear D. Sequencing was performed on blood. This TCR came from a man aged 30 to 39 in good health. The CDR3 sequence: CASSGRSDTQYF. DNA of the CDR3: TGTGCCAGCAGCGGACGTTCAGATACGCAGTATTTT.